A single sample gave rise to the 14 T cell receptor beta chains below, sequenced in a study of Ad26.COV2.S vaccination and SARS-CoV-2 variants. Regarding treatment: some 20 received Ad26.COV2.S at low or high dose, single or two shots; about 5 received placebo; per-sample allocation not given. The samples were gathered on day 63 after the first injection of vaccine or placebo. Only in-frame clones appear in the TCRdb table, and some are missing; sequencing was by immunoSEQ multiplex PCR. This sample has 440,000 or so clones, with less than 95% found just once. The input for sequencing was peripheral blood, taken in a trial of Ad26.COV2.S vaccine versus placebo. The origin of the receptors is a person between 18 and 65 years old who received the Ad26.COV2.S COVID-19 vaccine or a placebo.

This chain joins TRBV27 and TRBJ2-7; 9 bases fit TRBD1. Trimming cost V 5 bases and J 5 bases; bases outside gene matches: 7. Germline-derived CDR1 and CDR2 are MNHEY and SMNVEV (reference sequence). CDR3 length equals 14 residues. In nucleotides, the CDR3 is TGTGCCAGCAGTAAGTGGGACAGGGAGGACGAGCAGTACTTC. Its translation: CASSKWDREDEQYF.

The chain joins TRBV20-1 to TRBJ2-1, with D unresolved. The CDR3 extends over 10 amino acids. Germline-derived CDR1 and CDR2 are DFQATT and SNEGSKA (reference sequence). Trimming cost V 6 bases and J 11 bases, with 11 bases left between them. CDR3 in DNA: TGCAGTGCCTCCCCCGGAAAGCAGTTCTTC. Protein product: CSASPGKQFF.

This clone was counted a few times. This chain joins TRBV9 and TRBJ2-2; no clear D gene. The CDR3 runs 13 residues. The V and J ends lost 3 bases and 6 bases respectively, with 9 bases between them. Germline CDR1 and CDR2: SGDLS and YYNGEE. CDR3 region: CASSDQVPGELFF. The CDR3 DNA follows: TGTGCCAGCAGCGACCAGGTCCCCGGGGAGCTGTTTTTT.

The chain combines TRBV11-2 with TRBJ2-1; tentatively, D is TRBD1 or TRBD2 (7 bases each). The length of the CDR3 is 16 residues. Germline assignment: CDR1 SGHAT and CDR2 FQNNGV. Trimming shortened V by 5 bases and J by 0 bases, and 14 bases separated the two germline ends. CDR3 protein: CASSTQRDSSYNEQFF. The DNA of the CDR3 is TGTGCCAGCAGCACCCAGCGGGACAGCTCCTACAATGAGCAGTTCTTC.

The chain couples TRBV29-1 to TRBJ1-2; 8 bases align to TRBD1. Germline V gene sequence: CDR1 SQVTM, CDR2 ANQGSEA. There are 12 residues in the CDR3. J was trimmed by 12 bases and V by 1 base; bases with no gene match: 7. CDR3 DNA: TGCAGCGTTGAAGGGCAGGGGGCGGTGGACACCTTC. Its protein product is CSVEGQGAVDTF.

This chain connects TRBV28 to TRBJ2-7; D unclear. Deletions cut 2 bases from V and 2 bases from J, with 7 bases between. This CDR3 is 13 amino acids long. The germline CDR1 and CDR2 sequences are MDHEN and SYDVKM. CDR3: CASSLRTAYEQYF. CDR3 nucleotides: TGTGCCAGCAGTTTAAGGACCGCCTACGAGCAGTACTTC.

This sequence joins TRBV7-2 and TRBJ2-5; 12 nucleotides agree with TRBD1. V shed 3 bases and J 7 bases; nucleotides not matched to a gene: 9. The germline V gene encodes CDR1 SGHTA and CDR2 FQGNSA. The CDR3 totals 16 residues. CDR3 residues: CASSLGTGGPQGTQYF. The CDR3 nucleotides read TGTGCCAGCAGCTTGGGGACAGGGGGCCCCCAGGGGACCCAGTACTTC.

In this sample, this clone turned up a few times. The chain has TRBV13 and TRBJ2-1; TRBD2 matches 9 bases. V trimming: 6 bases; J trimming: 4 bases; junction bases outside the gene matches: 4. CDR3 size: 14 residues. Germline V gene sequence: CDR1 PRHDT, CDR2 FYEKMQ (reference sequence). CDR3 protein: CASSRREGYNEQFF. DNA for the CDR3: TGTGCCAGCAGTAGGCGGGAGGGTTACAATGAGCAGTTCTTC.

To note about this clone: Other DNA sequences in this specimen translate into the identical CDR3. V usage is TRBV10-3 and J usage is TRBJ2-6; the D is unclear. With 6 bases removed from V and 0 bases from J, the gap between germline ends came to 6 bases. The CDR3 loop spans 14 amino acids. In germline, CDR1 is ENHRY, CDR2 SYGVKD. This CDR3 is CAISESSGANVLTF. As DNA, the CDR3 is TGTGCCATCAGCGAGAGCTCTGGGGCCAACGTCCTGACTTTC.

This rearrangement joins TRBV5-1 to TRBJ2-7; 13 bases map to TRBD2. Unmatched junction bases numbered 0, after V lost 4 bases and J lost 2 bases. In germline, CDR1 is SGHRS, CDR2 YFSETQ. The CDR3 consists of 14 residues. The CDR3 DNA sequence: TGCGCCAGCAGCACTAGCGGGAGGGCCTACGAGCAGTACTTC. It yields the protein CASSTSGRAYEQYF.

The gene calls are TRBV7-6 and TRBJ2-1; 15 bases fit TRBD2. Germline lookup yields CDR1 SGHVS and CDR2 FNYEAQ. With 5 bases clipped from V and 7 bases from J, the junction kept 12 bases outside the gene matches. CDR3 length: 18 amino acids. DNA of the CDR3: TGTGCCAGCAGCCGCGGGACTAGCGGGAGGATCTATACAAATGAGCAGTTCTTC. As protein: CASSRGTSGRIYTNEQFF.

This clone has a single count. The V call is TRBV7-9, the J call TRBJ2-6; possible D gene TRBD2, 6 bases. The germline V gene encodes CDR1 SEHNR and CDR2 FQNEAQ (reference sequence). Trimming removed 7 bases at V and 0 bases at J, with 10 bases between. This CDR3 is built from 15 residues. CDR3 amino acids: CASTQGGSGANVLTF. CDR3 sequence (DNA): TGTGCCAGCACCCAGGGAGGCTCTGGGGCCAACGTCCTGACTTTC.

The rearrangement links TRBV28 to TRBJ2-7; 10 bases map to TRBD2. With 6 bases clipped from V and 3 bases from J, the junction kept 5 bases outside the gene matches. The CDR3 sequence is 14 residues long. Germline V gene sequence: CDR1 MDHEN, CDR2 SYDVKM. DNA for the CDR3: TGTGCCAGCAGCGGACTAGCGGAAGACTACGAGCAGTACTTC. Residues: CASSGLAEDYEQYF.

This rearrangement joins TRBV18 to TRBJ2-3; 7 positions match TRBD2. The CDR3 is 15 amino acids. V dropped 6 bases and J dropped 5; count of bases not matched to a gene: 11. Germline V lookup: CDR1 KGHSH, CDR2 LQKENI. The DNA of the CDR3 is TGTGCCAGCTCCACTAGCGCGTCAAATCAAGATACGCAGTATTTT. Amino acid sequence: CASSTSASNQDTQYF. The full variable domain, with the rest looked up from reference TRBV18 and TRBJ2-3, is NAGVMQNPRHLVRRRGQEARLRCSPMKGHSHVYWYRQLPEEGLKFMVYLQKENIIDESGMPKERFSAEFPKEGPSILRIQQVVRGDSAAYFCASSTSASNQDTQYFGPGTRLTVL.